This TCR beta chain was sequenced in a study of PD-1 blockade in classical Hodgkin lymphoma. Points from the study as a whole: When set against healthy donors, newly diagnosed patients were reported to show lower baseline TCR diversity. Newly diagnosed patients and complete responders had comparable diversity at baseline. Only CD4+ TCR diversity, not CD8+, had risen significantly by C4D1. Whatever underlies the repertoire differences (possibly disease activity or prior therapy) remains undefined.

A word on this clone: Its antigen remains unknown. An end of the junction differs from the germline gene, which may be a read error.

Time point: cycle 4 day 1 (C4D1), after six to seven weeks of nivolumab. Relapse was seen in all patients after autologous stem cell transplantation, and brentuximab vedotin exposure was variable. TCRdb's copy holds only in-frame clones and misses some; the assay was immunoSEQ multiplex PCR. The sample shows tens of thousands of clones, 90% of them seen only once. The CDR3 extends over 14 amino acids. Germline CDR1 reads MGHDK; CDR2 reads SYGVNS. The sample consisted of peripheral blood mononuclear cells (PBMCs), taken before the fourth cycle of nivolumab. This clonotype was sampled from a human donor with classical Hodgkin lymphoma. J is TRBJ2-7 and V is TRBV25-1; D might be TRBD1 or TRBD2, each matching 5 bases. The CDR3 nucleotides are TGTGCCAGCGGTGACCGGGACCGCAACTACGAGCAGTACTTC. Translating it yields CASGDRDRNYEQYF.